The text below deals with one T cell receptor (beta chain). What it binds is not known. The data are from a study of cytotoxic CD8 clonotypes in ibrutinib-treated CLL. About the research overall: The patients comprised approximately ten relapsed/refractory and around 16 treatment-naive cases, some 17 IGHV unmutated. Among responders, some 25 were partial and 2 complete; after median around 68 months, roughly 15 stayed remitted and about 12 progressed.

Looked up from germline, CDR1 is MDHEN and CDR2 is SYDVKM. This CDR3 has 15 residues. Trimming took off 6 bases at V and 0 bases at J, with 9 bases between the two ends. General study findings and limits: Baseline-level clonality went beyond age-matched healthy donors and moved in step with circulating CD8+ T-cell counts.

The repertoire was sequenced with immunoSEQ multiplex PCR; TCRdb's copy has only in-frame clones and lacks some. Among about 130,000 clones, 70% to 90% were seen once, and the ten largest hold roughly 1.9%. The clonotype was recovered from a human donor with chronic lymphocytic leukemia. Sequencing was performed on PBMCs, taken after 24 months of ibrutinib treatment. This chain joins TRBV28 and TRBJ2-6; no firm D call. In DNA form, the CDR3 reads TGTGCCAGCAGCTCGGACGGCTCTGGGGCCAACGTCCTGACTTTC. It translates to CASSSDGSGANVLTF. Full variable domain (remainder filled in from reference TRBV28 and TRBJ2-6): DVKVTQSSRYLVKRTGEKVFLECVQDMDHENMFWYRQDPGLGLRLIYFSYDVKMKEKGDIPEGYSVSREKKERFSLILESASTNQTSMYLCASSSDGSGANVLTFGAGSRLTVL.